This T cell receptor beta chain is from a study of blood T cell repertoires in COVID-19. Looking at the study overall: The United States, Italy and Spain supplied acute and convalescent COVID-19 samples. T cells, B-cell-depleted T cells, or PBMCs supplied cDNA or gDNA.

Per the original data handling: Reference gene primers were amplified, and this amplification served to estimate nucleated cell counts. Libraries were prepared by immunoSEQ multiplex PCR; TCRdb keeps only in-frame clonotypes and omits some of them. V, J and clone size derive from that table, while D and trimming were established from the DNA sequence. Of approximately 100,000 clones listed, about 90% are singletons. This CDR3 region has 15 residues. Germline V gene lookup returns CDR1 SGHTA and CDR2 FQGTGA. After removal of 5 bases from V and 6 bases from J, the junction contained 9 bases not matched to a gene.

Material for sequencing was peripheral blood. V and J are TRBV7-3 and TRBJ2-1; 8 bases agree with TRBD1. The receptor comes from a human donor in a cohort sampled during active COVID-19. The chain's CDR3 is CASSPSAGGSNEQFF. CDR3 DNA sequence: TGTGCCAGCAGCCCCAGCGCAGGGGGCTCCAATGAGCAGTTCTTC.